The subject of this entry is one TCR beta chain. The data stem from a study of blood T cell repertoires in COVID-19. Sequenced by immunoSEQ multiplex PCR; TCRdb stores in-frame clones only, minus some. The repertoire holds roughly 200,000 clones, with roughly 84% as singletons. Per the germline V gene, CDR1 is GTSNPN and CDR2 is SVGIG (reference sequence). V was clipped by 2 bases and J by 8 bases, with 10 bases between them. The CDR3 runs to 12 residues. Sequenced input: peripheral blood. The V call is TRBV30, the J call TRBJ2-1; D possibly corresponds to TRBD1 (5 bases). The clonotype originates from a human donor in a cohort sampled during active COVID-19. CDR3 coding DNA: TGTGCCTGGAGTTTTCAGGGCTATGAGCAGTTCTTC. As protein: CAWSFQGYEQFF.